This T cell receptor beta chain came from a study of response to subunit inactivated influenza vaccine (dated by TCRdb to the late 2010s). For context, the study as a whole: Deep quantitative T cell receptor repertoire profiling was used in the study to track responses to a trivalent subunit inactivated influenza vaccine. What the work shows at the level of the full study, not this receptor alone: The authors suggested that each seasonal influenza vaccination may recruit only a limited number of new T cells.

V is pared back by 3 bases and J by 7 bases, with 18 bases lying between the germline termini. Via the germline V gene, CDR1 is SGHTA and CDR2 FQGNSA. There are 15 amino acids in the CDR3, from cysteine to phenylalanine inclusive. The entry retains the CDR3 DNA only, 45 bases that are in frame from base 1. The library was built by means of RT-PCR. Data came from an Illumina HiSeq 2500. TCRdb's own reprocessing of the public reads used fastp at Q25 and MiXCR and kept productive beta chains. Each entry is one CDR3 protein sequence, shown with its most common DNA and genes. The sample profile shows about half a million distinct CDR3 sequences; 6.5% to 8% of them were found once. The top ten clonotypes cover over 10% of the sample. This clonotype was recorded many times. Its antigen target is currently unknown. No base quality information exists; no much larger clone differs at one position.

Material: PBMCs from blood, obtained roughly 24 months after vaccination. The sequence came from a man aged 45 to 70 who received an inactivated influenza vaccine. Donor details come from another sample of the same person, matched by shared clones. Here the chain combines TRBV7-2 and TRBJ1-2; a tentative D match to TRBD1 spans 6 bases. The CDR3 amino acid sequence is: CASSFRAGELGGYTF. The bases are TGTGCCAGCAGCTTCCGGGCAGGGGAATTGGGTGGCTACACCTTC.